This record looks at one TCR beta chain sequence and its context. Ahead of thyroid surgery, no patient had received treatment of any kind. The data derive from a study of metastatic and nonmetastatic thyroid tumors. Study context: A comparison of repertoires was made across blood and tumor or nodule tissue from malignant and benign thyroid patients.

V dropped 1 base and J dropped 9 bases, with 10 bases sitting between them. Germline CDR1 is SGHAT and CDR2 is FQNNGV. The CDR3 runs 13 residues. In the original processing: The study took CDR3 differences across clinicopathological groups and made a distant-metastasis classifier for papillary thyroid cancer from them. TCRdb re-called the PCR reads through MiXCR. TCRdb's processing, not the study's, gives the V and J calls here. Of about 92,000 clones listed, 14% to 15% were seen once; the top ten hold about 3.9%. The clonotype comes from a female donor with papillary thyroid cancer or a benign thyroid nodule (not recorded which). Some clones in this sample may be carry-over from other donors' samples. The gene calls are TRBV11-2 and TRBJ2-1, with D perhaps TRBD1 (6 bases). Sequenced sample: blood. The CDR3 is CASSLAGGGEQFF. CDR3 nucleotide sequence: TGTGCCAGCAGCTTAGCTGGGGGCGGTGAGCAGTTCTTC.